A selection of T cell receptor beta chains follows, all from one sample in a study of blood T cell repertoires in COVID-19. Sequenced by immunoSEQ multiplex PCR; TCRdb stores in-frame clones only, minus some. The sample gives 170,000 or so clones, around 80% of which show up once; around 7% is in the top ten. The material sequenced was peripheral blood. Receptors were obtained from a man between 65 and 85 years old with active or convalescent COVID-19. CDR3s include the opening cysteine and the closing phenylalanine or tryptophan. Each record gives: V gene, J gene, D gene, clone size, CDR3 DNA, CDR3 protein. A D gene is named only where the DNA matches it firmly. Not all rows give a size; the values are once, few, many and, for expanded clones, a class.

>TRBV5-5|TRBJ2-7|TRBD1|few
TGTGCCAGCAGCCCGGGACAGACAAACTACTACGAGCAGTACTTC
CASSPGQTNYYEQYF
>TRBV18|TRBJ2-2|TRBD2|NA
TGTGCCAGCTCACCACCCTCCTCAAGCGGGGGGCTCTCCACCGGGGAGCTGTTTTTT
CASSPPSSSGGLSTGELFF
>TRBV12-5|TRBJ2-3|TRBD2|NA
TGTGCTAGTGGTTTGATCGCGGGAGGAGATACGCAGTATTTT
CASGLIAGGDTQYF
>TRBV3-1/TRBV3-2|TRBJ1-1|NA|NA
TGTGCCAGCACGGGGTCCGGGGTATACACTGAAGCTTTCTTT
CASTGSGVYTEAFF
>TRBV6-1|TRBJ1-1|TRBD1|few
TGTGCCAGCAGTGAAGTGACAGGGAAAAACACTGAAGCTTTCTTT
CASSEVTGKNTEAFF
>TRBV5-1|TRBJ1-1|NA|NA
TGCGCCAGCAACGTAGGGACACAGGGCCACACTGAAGCTTTCTTT
CASNVGTQGHTEAFF
>TRBV6-1|TRBJ2-3|NA|NA
TGTGCCAGCAGTGAGTCAGGGTCAGATACGCAGTATTTT
CASSESGSDTQYF
>TRBV7-9|TRBJ2-7|NA|NA
TGTGCCAGCAGCTTCCCCCCGACAGGAACTTCCTACGAGCAGTACTTC
CASSFPPTGTSYEQYF
>TRBV9|TRBJ2-7|TRBD2|NA
TGTGCCAGCAGCGTGGGACTAGCGGGCTACGAGCAGTACTTC
CASSVGLAGYEQYF
>TRBV7-9|TRBJ1-1|NA|NA
TGTGCCAGCAGCTTCACAGGGTTCGGAACTGAAGCTTTCTTT
CASSFTGFGTEAFF
>TRBV24-1|TRBJ2-1|TRBD2|NA
TGTGCCACCAGTGCCCCCTATAGCGGGGATTACAATGAGCAGTTCTTC
CATSAPYSGDYNEQFF
>TRBV6-4|TRBJ2-1|TRBD1|NA
TGTGCCAGCAGTGAGCAGGGGGTGAACAATGAGCAGTTCTTC
CASSEQGVNNEQFF
>TRBV27|TRBJ2-7|NA|NA
TGTGCCAGCAGTCCACAGGGTGTGAGCTACGAGCAGTACTTC
CASSPQGVSYEQYF
>TRBV18|TRBJ1-1|NA|NA
TGTGCCAGCTCACCGAGCGGGGTGACTAACACTGAAGCTTTCTTT
CASSPSGVTNTEAFF
>TRBV6-1|TRBJ2-2|TRBD1|NA
TGTGCCAGCAGTGATCCCGGCAGGGGGCCGTACACCGGGGAGCTGTTTTTT
CASSDPGRGPYTGELFF
>TRBV28|TRBJ2-2|TRBD2|once
TGTGCCAGCAGGCAGCCCGGGACTAGCGGCACCGGGGAGCTGTTTTTT
CASRQPGTSGTGELFF
>TRBV5-4|TRBJ2-1|TRBD1|once
TGTGCCAGCAGCTTGGAAGGGACAGGGGGAGTAAATGAGCAGTTCTTC
CASSLEGTGGVNEQFF
>TRBV18|TRBJ1-4|NA|few
TGTGCCAGCTCCCTTAACGACAGGAAAACTAATGAAAAACTGTTTTTT
CASSLNDRKTNEKLFF
>TRBV11-2|TRBJ2-7|NA|NA
TGTGCCAGCAGCTCGATGGGGGGTGGCGAGCAGTACTTC
CASSSMGGGEQYF
>TRBV7-6|TRBJ1-5|NA|NA
TGTGCCAGCAGCTTAGGAACAGGGATGAGCAATCAGCCCCAGCATTTT
CASSLGTGMSNQPQHF
>TRBV3-1/TRBV3-2|TRBJ1-1|NA|once
TGTGCCAGCAGCCAAGCAGGGGAAGCTTTCTTT
CASSQAGEAFF
>TRBV18|TRBJ1-2|NA|NA
TGTGCCAGCTCACCTACGGACAGCCATGAAGGCTACACCTTC
CASSPTDSHEGYTF
>TRBV9|TRBJ2-3|NA|NA
TGTGCCAGCAGCCCCACAATTAACACAGATACGCAGTATTTT
CASSPTINTDTQYF
>TRBV6-6|TRBJ2-7|TRBD2|NA
TGTGCCAGCAGTTACTCCGGGACTAGCGGGCTCTACGAGCAGTACTTC
CASSYSGTSGLYEQYF
>TRBV30|TRBJ2-5|TRBD2|NA
TGTGCCTTTCATTCCCGCGGGGGGGAAGAGACCCAGTACTTC
CAFHSRGGEETQYF
>TRBV7-9|TRBJ2-1|TRBD1|many
TGTGCCAGCAGTCGGGACAGCGACAATGAGCAGTTCTTC
CASSRDSDNEQFF
>TRBV9|TRBJ2-1|NA|once
TGTGCCAGCAGCGTTTTAGGAGGGTCGTCGCTACCGGGCCATGAGCAGTTCTTC
CASSVLGGSSLPGHEQFF
>TRBV16|TRBJ2-5|TRBD1|NA
TGTGCCAGCAGCCAATTGAGGGGGCGCCAAGAGACCCAGTACTTC
CASSQLRGRQETQYF
>TRBV6-6|TRBJ1-4|TRBD1|NA
TGTGCCAGCAGCCAGCAGGGGACAGCAAATGAAAAACTGTTTTTT
CASSQQGTANEKLFF
>TRBV5-1|TRBJ1-4|NA|NA
TGCGCCAGCAGCCTCGGGAGGGAGAATGAAAAACTGTTTTTT
CASSLGRENEKLFF
>TRBV6-5|TRBJ2-5|NA|once
TGTGCCACAAACCGATGGGACACTAGCCAAGAGACCCAGTACTTC
CATNRWDTSQETQYF
>TRBV7-8|TRBJ2-1|NA|few
TGTGCCAGCAGCTTAGTCCTTAGTACGGATGAGCAGTTCTTC
CASSLVLSTDEQFF
>TRBV9|TRBJ1-6|NA|NA
TGTGCCAGCAGCGTGGCGGCAAATGGATATAATTCACCCCTCCACTTT
CASSVAANGYNSPLHF
>TRBV3-1/TRBV3-2|TRBJ1-1|NA|NA
TGTGCCAGCAGCCAAGAATCCGGGTTGGGAGCTTTCTTT
CASSQESGLGAFF
>TRBV4-1|TRBJ1-2|TRBD1|many
TGCGCCAGCAGCCAATCATCGACAGGGGGCTTTGGCTACACCTTC
CASSQSSTGGFGYTF
>TRBV3-1/TRBV3-2|TRBJ1-1|NA|NA
TGTGCCAGCAGCCAAGGGGGAGACACTGAAGCTTTCTTT
CASSQGGDTEAFF
>TRBV5-1|TRBJ2-3|TRBD2|NA
TGCGCCAGCAGCTCGGGAACTCTAGCGGGGGGAAGCACAGATACGCAGTATTTT
CASSSGTLAGGSTDTQYF
>TRBV5-1|TRBJ1-6|TRBD1|NA
TGCGCCAGCAGCTTGGCCCTGGGGACAGGGAATAATTCACCCCTCCACTTT
CASSLALGTGNNSPLHF
>TRBV27|TRBJ2-3|NA|NA
TGTGCCAGCAGTTCAAACCGAGGCACAGATACGCAGTATTTT
CASSSNRGTDTQYF
>TRBV7-2|TRBJ1-1|NA|NA
TGTGCCAGCAGCTTGACACCTATGAACACTGAAGCTTTCTTT
CASSLTPMNTEAFF
>TRBV29-1|TRBJ1-6|NA|NA
TGCAGCGTTCAACTGGACAGCCTAAATTCACCCCTCCACTTT
CSVQLDSLNSPLHF
>TRBV11-2|TRBJ2-5|NA|NA
TGTGCCAGCACTGTACAGGGGAGGCAAGAGACCCAGTACTTC
CASTVQGRQETQYF
>TRBV4-1|TRBJ2-7|TRBD2|once
TGCGCCAGCAGCCAAGAGGCTACTAGCGGCCCTTTTCTTTCTTACGAGCAGTACTTC
CASSQEATSGPFLSYEQYF
>TRBV5-4|TRBJ1-4|TRBD1|few
TGTGCCAGCAGCCACCTTGACAGGGGGGATGAAAAACTGTTTTTT
CASSHLDRGDEKLFF